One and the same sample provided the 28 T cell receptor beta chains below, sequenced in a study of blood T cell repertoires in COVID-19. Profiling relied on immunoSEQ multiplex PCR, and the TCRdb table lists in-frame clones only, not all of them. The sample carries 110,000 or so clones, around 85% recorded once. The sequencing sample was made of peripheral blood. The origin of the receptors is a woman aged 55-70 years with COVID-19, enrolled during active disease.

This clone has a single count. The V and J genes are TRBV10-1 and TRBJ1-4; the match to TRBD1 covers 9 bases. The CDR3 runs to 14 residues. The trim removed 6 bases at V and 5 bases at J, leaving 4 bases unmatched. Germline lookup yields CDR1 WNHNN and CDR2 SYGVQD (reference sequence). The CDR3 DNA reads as TGCGCCAGCAGCCGGGACAGGGTGAATGAAAAACTGTTTTTT. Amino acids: CASSRDRVNEKLFF.

CDR3 loop: CASSLVARGARYGYTF. The CDR3 bases are TGTGCCAGCAGCTTAGTTGCCCGGGGGGCACGCTATGGCTACACCTTC. This rearrangement joins TRBV11-2 to TRBJ1-2, with D possibly matching TRBD1 (6 bases). Germline loops: CDR1 SGHAT, CDR2 FQNNGV. V was shortened by 1 base and J by 4 bases, with 16 bases between the two germline ends. The CDR3 totals 16 residues.

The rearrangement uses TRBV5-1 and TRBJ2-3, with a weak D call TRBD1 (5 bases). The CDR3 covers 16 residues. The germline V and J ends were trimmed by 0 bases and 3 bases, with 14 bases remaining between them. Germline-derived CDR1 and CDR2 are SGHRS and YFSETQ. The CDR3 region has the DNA TGCGCCAGCAGCTTGGCCCGGTTGGGGCCAACAGATACGCAGTATTTT. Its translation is CASSLARLGPTDTQYF.

The CDR3 nucleotides are TGCGCCAGCAGCCAGGAACTTCGACGGGACGAGCAGTACTTC. Translating it yields CASSQELRRDEQYF. This chain uses TRBV4-1 with TRBJ2-7; D unclear. The V gene lost 3 bases and the J gene lost 5 bases, with 14 bases spanning the gap. The CDR3 loop spans 14 amino acids. The germline CDR1 and CDR2 sequences are MGHRA and YSYEKL.

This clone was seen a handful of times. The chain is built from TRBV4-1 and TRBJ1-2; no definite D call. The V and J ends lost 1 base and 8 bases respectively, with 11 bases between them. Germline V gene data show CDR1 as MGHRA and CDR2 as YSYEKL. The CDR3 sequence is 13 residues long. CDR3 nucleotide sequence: TGCGCCAGCAGCCAAGTCCTTTTGAGGGGCTACACCTTC. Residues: CASSQVLLRGYTF.

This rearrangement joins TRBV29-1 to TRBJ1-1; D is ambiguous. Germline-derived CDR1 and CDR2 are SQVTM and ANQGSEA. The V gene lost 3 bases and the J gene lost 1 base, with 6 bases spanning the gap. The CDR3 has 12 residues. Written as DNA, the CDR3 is TGCAGCGTTGATTCAAAGAACACTGAAGCTTTCTTT. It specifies CSVDSKNTEAFF.

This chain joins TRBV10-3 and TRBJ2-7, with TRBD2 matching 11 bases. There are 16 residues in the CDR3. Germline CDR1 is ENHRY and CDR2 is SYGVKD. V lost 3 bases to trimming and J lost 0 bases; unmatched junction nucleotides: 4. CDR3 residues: CAISEKTSGDSYEQYF. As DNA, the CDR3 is TGTGCCATCAGTGAAAAGACTAGCGGGGACTCCTACGAGCAGTACTTC.

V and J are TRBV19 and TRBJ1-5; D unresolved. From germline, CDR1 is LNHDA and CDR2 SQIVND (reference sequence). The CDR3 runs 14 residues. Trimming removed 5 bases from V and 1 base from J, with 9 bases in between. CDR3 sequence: CASSLGGSNQPQHF. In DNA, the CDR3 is TGTGCCAGTAGTCTAGGAGGGAGCAATCAGCCCCAGCATTTT.

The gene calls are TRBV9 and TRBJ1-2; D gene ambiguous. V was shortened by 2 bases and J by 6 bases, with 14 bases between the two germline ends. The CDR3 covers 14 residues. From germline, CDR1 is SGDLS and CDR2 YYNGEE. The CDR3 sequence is CASSVQTELHGYTF. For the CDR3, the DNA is TGTGCCAGCAGCGTTCAGACGGAGTTGCATGGCTACACCTTC.

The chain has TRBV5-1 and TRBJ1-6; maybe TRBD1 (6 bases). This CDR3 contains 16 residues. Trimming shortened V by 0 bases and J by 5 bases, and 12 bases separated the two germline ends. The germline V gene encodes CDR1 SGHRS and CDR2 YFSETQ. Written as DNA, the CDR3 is TGCGCCAGCAGCTTGGTGCGGGGGGCTGATAATTCACCCCTCCACTTT. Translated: CASSLVRGADNSPLHF.

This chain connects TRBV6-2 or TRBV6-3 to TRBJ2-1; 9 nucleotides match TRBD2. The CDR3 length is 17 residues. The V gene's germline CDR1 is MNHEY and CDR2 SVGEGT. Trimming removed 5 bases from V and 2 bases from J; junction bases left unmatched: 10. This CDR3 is CASSDPYSGGAYNEQFF. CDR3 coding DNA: TGTGCCAGCAGTGATCCCTATAGCGGGGGAGCCTACAATGAGCAGTTCTTC.

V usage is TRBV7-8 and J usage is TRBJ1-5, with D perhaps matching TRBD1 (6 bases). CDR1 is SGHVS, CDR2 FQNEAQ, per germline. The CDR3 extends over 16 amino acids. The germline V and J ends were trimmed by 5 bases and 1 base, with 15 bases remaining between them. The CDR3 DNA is TGTGCCAGCAGCCCCGACAGGAAATGGAGCAATCAGCCCCAGCATTTT. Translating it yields CASSPDRKWSNQPQHF. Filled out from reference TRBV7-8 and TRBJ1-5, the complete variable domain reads GAGVSQSPRYKVAKRGQDVALRCDPISGHVSLFWYQQALGQGPEFLTYFQNEAQLDKSGLPSDRFFAERPEGSVSTLKIQRTQQEDSAVYLCASSPDRKWSNQPQHFGDGTRLSIL.

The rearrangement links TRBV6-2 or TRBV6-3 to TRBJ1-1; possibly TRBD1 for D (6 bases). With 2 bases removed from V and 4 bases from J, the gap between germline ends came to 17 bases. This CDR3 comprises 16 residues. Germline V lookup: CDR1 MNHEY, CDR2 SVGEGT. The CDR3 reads CASSYGKDRRSTEAFF. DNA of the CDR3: TGTGCCAGCAGTTACGGAAAGGACAGACGCAGCACTGAAGCTTTCTTT.

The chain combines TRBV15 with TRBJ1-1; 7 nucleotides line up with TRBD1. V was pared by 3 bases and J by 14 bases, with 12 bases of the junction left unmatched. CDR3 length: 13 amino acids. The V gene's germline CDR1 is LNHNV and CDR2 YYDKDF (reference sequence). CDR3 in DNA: TGTGCCACCAGCAGTCAGGACAGGAACCTTTTGTTCTTT. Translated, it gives CATSSQDRNLLFF.

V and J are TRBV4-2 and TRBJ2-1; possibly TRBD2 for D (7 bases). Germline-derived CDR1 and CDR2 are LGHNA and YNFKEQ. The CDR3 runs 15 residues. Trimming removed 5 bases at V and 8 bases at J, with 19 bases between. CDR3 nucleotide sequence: TGTGCCAGCAGCGCGGGAGCCACGGGGGCGTATGAGCAGTTCTTC. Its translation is CASSAGATGAYEQFF.

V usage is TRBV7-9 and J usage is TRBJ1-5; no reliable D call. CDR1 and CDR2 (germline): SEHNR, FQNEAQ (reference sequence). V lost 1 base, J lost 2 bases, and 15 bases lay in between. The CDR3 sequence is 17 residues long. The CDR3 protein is CASSLVPVGSGNQPQHF. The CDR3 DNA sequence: TGTGCCAGCAGCTTAGTGCCAGTCGGGTCTGGCAATCAGCCCCAGCATTTT.

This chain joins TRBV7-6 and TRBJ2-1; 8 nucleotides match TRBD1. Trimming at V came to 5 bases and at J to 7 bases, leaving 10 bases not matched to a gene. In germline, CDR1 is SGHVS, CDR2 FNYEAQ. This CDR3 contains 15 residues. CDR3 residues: CASSTRTGSGNEQFF. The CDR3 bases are TGTGCCAGCAGCACTCGGACAGGGTCAGGGAATGAGCAGTTCTTC.

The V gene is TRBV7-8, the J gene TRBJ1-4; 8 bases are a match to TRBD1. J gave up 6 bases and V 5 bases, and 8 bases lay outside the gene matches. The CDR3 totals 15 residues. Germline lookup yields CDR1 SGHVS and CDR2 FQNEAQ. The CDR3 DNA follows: TGTGCCAGCAGCGTTGACAGGGGAGGTCATGAAAAACTGTTTTTT. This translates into CASSVDRGGHEKLFF.

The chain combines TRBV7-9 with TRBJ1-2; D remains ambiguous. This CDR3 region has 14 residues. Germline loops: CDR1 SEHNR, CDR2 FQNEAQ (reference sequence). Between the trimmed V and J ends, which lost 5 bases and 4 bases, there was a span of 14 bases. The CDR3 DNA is TGTGCCAGCAGCCCCCCGTTTTCCGGCTATGGCTACACCTTC. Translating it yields CASSPPFSGYGYTF.

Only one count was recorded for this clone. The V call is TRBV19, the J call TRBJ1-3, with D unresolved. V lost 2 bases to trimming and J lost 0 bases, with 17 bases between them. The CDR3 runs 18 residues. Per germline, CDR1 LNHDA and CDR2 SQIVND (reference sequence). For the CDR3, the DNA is TGTGCCAGTAGTATACGGCGGGGAGGGATCAGCTCTGGAAACACCATATATTTT. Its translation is CASSIRRGGISSGNTIYF.

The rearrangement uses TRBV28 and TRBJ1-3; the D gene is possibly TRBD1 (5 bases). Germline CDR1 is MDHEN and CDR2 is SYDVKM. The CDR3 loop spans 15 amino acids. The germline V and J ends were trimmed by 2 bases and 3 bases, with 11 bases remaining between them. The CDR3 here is CASSLGAGIGNTIYF. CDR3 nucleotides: TGTGCCAGCAGTTTAGGGGCAGGGATTGGAAACACCATATATTTT.

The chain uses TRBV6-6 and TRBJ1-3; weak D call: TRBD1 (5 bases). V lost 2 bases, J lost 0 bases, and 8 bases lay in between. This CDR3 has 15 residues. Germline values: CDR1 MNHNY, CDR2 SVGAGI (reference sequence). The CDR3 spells CASSYGQISGNTIYF. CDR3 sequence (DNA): TGTGCCAGCAGTTACGGACAAATCTCTGGAAACACCATATATTTT.

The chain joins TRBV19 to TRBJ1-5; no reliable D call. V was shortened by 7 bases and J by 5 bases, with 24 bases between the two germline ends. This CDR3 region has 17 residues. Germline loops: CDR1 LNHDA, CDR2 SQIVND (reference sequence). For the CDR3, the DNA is TGTGCCAGTATCCTCTCGGCGGCAGTATCTCTCTATCAGCCCCAGCATTTT. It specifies CASILSAAVSLYQPQHF.

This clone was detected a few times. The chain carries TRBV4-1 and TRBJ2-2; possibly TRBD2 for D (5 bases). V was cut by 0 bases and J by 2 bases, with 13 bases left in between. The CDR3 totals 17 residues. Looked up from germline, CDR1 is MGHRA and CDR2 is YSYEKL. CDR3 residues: CASSQDTGSANTGELFF. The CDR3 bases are TGCGCCAGCAGCCAAGATACGGGTAGCGCCAACACCGGGGAGCTGTTTTTT.

The chain's CDR3 is CASRTSGGANEQFF. The CDR3 region has the DNA TGTGCCAGCAGGACTAGCGGGGGGGCAAATGAGCAGTTCTTC. This chain connects TRBV4-2 to TRBJ2-1; 14 nucleotides agree with TRBD2. Germline V CDR1 and CDR2: LGHNA, YNFKEQ. This CDR3 contains 14 residues. V was pared by 6 bases and J by 7 bases, with 2 bases of the junction left unmatched.

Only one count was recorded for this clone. The CDR3 DNA is TGCGCCAGCAGCTCAGGGACATCAAACACTGAAGCTTTCTTT. The encoded protein is CASSSGTSNTEAFF. The chain combines TRBV5-1 with TRBJ1-1; possible D gene TRBD1, 6 bases. The V gene's germline CDR1 is SGHRS and CDR2 YFSETQ. With 3 bases removed from V and 2 bases from J, the gap between germline ends came to 11 bases. The CDR3 sequence is 14 residues long.

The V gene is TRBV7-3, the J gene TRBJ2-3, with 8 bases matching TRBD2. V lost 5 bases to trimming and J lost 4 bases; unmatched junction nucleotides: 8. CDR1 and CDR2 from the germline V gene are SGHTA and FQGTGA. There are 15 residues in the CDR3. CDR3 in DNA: TGTGCCAGCAGCCGGGGGGGCCAGCGGTCAGATACGCAGTATTTT. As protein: CASSRGGQRSDTQYF.

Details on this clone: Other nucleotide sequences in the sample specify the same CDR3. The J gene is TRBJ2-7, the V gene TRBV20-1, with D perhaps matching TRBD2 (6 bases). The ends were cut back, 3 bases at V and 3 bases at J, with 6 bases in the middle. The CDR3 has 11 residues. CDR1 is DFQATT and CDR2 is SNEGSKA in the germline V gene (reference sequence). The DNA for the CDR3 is TGCAGTGCTAGGGGGGGCTACGAGCAGTACTTC. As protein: CSARGGYEQYF.